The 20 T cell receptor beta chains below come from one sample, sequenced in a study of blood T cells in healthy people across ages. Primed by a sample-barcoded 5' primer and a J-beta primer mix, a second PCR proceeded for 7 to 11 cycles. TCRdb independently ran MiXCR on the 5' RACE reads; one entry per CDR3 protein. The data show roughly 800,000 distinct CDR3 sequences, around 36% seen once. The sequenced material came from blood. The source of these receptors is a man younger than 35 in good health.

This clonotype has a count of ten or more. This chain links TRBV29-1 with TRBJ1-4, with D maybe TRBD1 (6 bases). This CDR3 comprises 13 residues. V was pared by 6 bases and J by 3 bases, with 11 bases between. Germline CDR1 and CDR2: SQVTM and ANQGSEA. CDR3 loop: CSVQTGPNEKLFF. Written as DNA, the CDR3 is TGCAGCGTCCAGACAGGTCCTAATGAAAAACTGTTTTTT. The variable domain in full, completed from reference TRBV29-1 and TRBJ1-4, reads SAVISQKPSRDICQRGTSLTIQCQVDSQVTMMFWYRQQPGQSLTLIATANQGSEATYESGFVIDKFPISRPNLTFSTLTVSNMSPEDSSIYLCSVQTGPNEKLFFGSGTQLSVL.

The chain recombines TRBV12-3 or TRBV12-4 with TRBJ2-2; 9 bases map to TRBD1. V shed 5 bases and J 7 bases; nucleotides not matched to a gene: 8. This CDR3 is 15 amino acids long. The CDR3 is CASSLRDRVGGELFF. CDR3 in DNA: TGTGCCAGCAGTCTCCGGGACAGGGTTGGCGGGGAGCTGTTTTTT.

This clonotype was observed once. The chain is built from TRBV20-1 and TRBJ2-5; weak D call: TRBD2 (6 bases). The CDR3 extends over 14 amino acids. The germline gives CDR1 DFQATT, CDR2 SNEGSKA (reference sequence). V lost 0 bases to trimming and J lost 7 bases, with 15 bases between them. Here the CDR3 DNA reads TGCAGTGCTAGAGATGGTGGAGTGCGGGGGACCCAGTACTTC. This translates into CSARDGGVRGTQYF.

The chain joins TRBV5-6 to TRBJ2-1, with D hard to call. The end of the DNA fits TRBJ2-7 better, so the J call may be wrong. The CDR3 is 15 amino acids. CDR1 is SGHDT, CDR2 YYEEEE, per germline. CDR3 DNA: TGTGCCAGCAGCCCGACACAAATACACTACAATGAGCAGTACTTC. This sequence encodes CASSPTQIHYNEQYF.

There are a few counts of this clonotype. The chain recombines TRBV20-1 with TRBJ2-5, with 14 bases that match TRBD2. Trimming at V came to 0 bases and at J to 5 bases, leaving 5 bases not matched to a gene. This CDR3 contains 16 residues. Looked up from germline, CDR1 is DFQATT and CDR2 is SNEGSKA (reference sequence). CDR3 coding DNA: TGCAGTGCTAGAGAGACTAGCGGGGGGGCCGTGGAGACCCAGTACTTC. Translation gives CSARETSGGAVETQYF.

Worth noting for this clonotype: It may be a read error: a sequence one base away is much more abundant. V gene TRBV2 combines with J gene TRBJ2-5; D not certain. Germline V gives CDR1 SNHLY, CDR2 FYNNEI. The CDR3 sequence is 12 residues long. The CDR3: CSSIGSRETQYF. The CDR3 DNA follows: TGTTCCAGCATTGGGTCACGGGAGACCCAGTACTTC.

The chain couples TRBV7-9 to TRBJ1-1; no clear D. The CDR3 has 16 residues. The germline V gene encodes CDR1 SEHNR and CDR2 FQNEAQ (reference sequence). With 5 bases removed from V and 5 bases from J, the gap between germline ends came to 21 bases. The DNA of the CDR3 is TGTGCCAGCAGCACCCAATTTAATTGGGTCCAAACTGAAGCTTTCTTT. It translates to CASSTQFNWVQTEAFF.

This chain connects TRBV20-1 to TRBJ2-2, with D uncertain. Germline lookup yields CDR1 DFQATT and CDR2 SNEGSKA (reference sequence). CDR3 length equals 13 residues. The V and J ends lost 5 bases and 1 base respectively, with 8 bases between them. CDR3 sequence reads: CSAPTVNTGELFF. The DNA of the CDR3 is TGCAGTGCTCCCACTGTGAACACCGGGGAGCTGTTTTTT.

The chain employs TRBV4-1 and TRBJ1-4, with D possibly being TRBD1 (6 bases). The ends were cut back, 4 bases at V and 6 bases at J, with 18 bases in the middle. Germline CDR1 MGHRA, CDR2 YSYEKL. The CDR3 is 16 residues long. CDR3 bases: TGCGCCAGCAGCCCGGCGCGGGGGCCGCGGGATGAAAAACTGTTTTTT. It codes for CASSPARGPRDEKLFF.

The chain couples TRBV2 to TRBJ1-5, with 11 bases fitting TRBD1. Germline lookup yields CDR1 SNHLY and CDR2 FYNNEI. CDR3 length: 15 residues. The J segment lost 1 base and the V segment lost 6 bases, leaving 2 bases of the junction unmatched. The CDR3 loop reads CASRRTGGSNQPQHF. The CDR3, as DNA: TGTGCCAGCAGGAGGACAGGGGGCAGCAATCAGCCCCAGCATTTT.

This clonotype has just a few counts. The CDR3 DNA reads TGTGCCAGCAGACCCTGGGGTGGAGGGGGAGCTTTCTTT. This encodes CASRPWGGGGAFF. The rearrangement links TRBV6-6 to TRBJ1-1, with a possible D match to TRBD1 (6 bases). The germline V gene encodes CDR1 MNHNY and CDR2 SVGAGI (reference sequence). The CDR3 spans 13 residues. V gave up 6 bases and J gave up 10 bases, with 18 bases separating them.

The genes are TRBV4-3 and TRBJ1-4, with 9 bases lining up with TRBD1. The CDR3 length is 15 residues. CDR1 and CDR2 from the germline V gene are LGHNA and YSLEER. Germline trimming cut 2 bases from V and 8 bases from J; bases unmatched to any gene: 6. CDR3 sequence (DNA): TGCGCCAGCAGCCAATCTGGGACAGGGAACGAAAAACTGTTTTTT. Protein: CASSQSGTGNEKLFF.

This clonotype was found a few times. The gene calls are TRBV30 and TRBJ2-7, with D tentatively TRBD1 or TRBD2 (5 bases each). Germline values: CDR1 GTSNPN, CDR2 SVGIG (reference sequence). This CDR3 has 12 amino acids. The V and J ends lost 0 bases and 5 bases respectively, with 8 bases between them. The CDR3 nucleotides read TGTGCCTGGAGTGTCCGGGGCCACGAGCAGTACTTC. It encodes CAWSVRGHEQYF.

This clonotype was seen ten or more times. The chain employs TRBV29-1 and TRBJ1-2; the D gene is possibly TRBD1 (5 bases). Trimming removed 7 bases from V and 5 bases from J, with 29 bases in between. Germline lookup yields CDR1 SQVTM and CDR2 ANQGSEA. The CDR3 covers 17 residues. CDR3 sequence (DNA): TGCAGCGCACGCATCTCAATTGTAGGGGAGGTGCGGTATGGCTACACCTTC. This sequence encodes CSARISIVGEVRYGYTF.

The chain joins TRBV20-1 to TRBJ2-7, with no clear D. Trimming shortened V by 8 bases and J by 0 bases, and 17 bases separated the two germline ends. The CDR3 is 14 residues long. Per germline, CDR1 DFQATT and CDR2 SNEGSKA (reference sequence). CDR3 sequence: CSTSPGFPSYEQYF. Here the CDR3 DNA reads TGCAGTACCAGCCCAGGTTTCCCCTCCTACGAGCAGTACTTC.

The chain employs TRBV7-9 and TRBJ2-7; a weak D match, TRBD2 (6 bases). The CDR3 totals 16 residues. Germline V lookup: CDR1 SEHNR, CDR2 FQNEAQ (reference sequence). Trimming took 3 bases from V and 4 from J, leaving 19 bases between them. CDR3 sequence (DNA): TGTGCCAGCAGCTTTGGTTCGGACTACCCGAGTTACGAGCAGTACTTC. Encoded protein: CASSFGSDYPSYEQYF.

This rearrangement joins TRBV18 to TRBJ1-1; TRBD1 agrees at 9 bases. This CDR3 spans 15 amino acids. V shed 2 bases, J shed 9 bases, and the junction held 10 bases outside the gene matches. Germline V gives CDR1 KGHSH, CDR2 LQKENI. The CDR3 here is CASSPARQGERKAFF. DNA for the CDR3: TGTGCCAGCTCACCAGCCCGACAGGGGGAAAGGAAAGCTTTCTTT.

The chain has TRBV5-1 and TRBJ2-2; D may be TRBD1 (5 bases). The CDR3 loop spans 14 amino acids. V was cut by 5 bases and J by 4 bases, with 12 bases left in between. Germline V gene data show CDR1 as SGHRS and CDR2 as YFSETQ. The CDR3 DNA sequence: TGCGCCAGCAGGCTAGGACAAACCACCGGGGAGCTGTTTTTT. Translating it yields CASRLGQTTGELFF.

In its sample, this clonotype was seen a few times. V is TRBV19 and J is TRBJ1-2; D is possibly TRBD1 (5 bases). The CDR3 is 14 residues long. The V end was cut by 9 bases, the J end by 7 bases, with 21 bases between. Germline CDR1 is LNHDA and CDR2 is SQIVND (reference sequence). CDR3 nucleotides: TGTGCCAGCCGACCCCTGGGGGTGTTAGGTGGCTACACCTTC. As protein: CASRPLGVLGGYTF.

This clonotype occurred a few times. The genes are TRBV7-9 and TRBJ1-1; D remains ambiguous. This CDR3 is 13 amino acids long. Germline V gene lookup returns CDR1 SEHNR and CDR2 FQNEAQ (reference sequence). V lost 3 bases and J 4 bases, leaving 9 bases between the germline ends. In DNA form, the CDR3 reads TGTGCCAGCAGCTTTGGCATGGGCACTGAAGCTTTCTTT. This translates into CASSFGMGTEAFF.